Presented here are 5 T cell receptor beta chains from one specimen sequenced in a study of blood T cell repertoires in COVID-19. Assay used: immunoSEQ multiplex PCR; TCRdb lists only in-frame clones, some missing. The sample records around 300,000 clones, 88% being singletons. Sequences were obtained from peripheral blood. These receptors all stem from a man between 18 and 35 years old with active or convalescent COVID-19.

The chain is built from TRBV9 and TRBJ2-7; 9 positions agree with TRBD1. This CDR3 is built from 15 residues. The V gene end was trimmed by 0 bases and the J gene end by 1 base; junction bases not matched to a gene: 2. The germline gives CDR1 SGDLS, CDR2 YYNGEE. In DNA form, the CDR3 reads TGTGCCAGCAGCGTAGGGGGACAGGGTTCCTACGAGCAGTACTTC. Protein product: CASSVGGQGSYEQYF.

V and J are TRBV29-1 and TRBJ2-1; D may be TRBD1 or TRBD2 (6 bases each). The CDR3 is 12 amino acids. The germline V gene has CDR1 SQVTM and CDR2 ANQGSEA. This CDR3 reads CTSGANPNEQFF. The CDR3 DNA is TGCACCTCGGGGGCCAACCCGAATGAGCAGTTCTTC.

V usage is TRBV29-1 and J usage is TRBJ2-7; TRBD1 matches 9 bases. This CDR3 region has 13 residues. Germline assignment: CDR1 SQVTM and CDR2 ANQGSEA. Trimming cost V 8 bases and J 4 bases; bases outside gene matches: 9. The CDR3 DNA is TGCAGCCCGGGGACAGGGAGGCGATACGAGCAGTACTTC. Protein: CSPGTGRRYEQYF.

The chain has TRBV27 and TRBJ2-7; the match to TRBD1 covers 7 bases. CDR3 length equals 15 residues. CDR1 is MNHEY, CDR2 SMNVEV, per germline (reference sequence). J gave up 2 bases and V 5 bases, and 9 bases lay outside the gene matches. Here the CDR3 reads CASSPQTGFTYEQYF. Here the CDR3 DNA reads TGTGCCAGCAGTCCTCAGACAGGGTTCACCTACGAGCAGTACTTC.

The chain has TRBV2 and TRBJ2-7; 7 nucleotides align to TRBD2. Germline trimming cut 7 bases from V and 3 bases from J; bases unmatched to any gene: 9. The CDR3 has 14 residues. CDR1 and CDR2 from the germline V gene are SNHLY and FYNNEI. In nucleotides, the CDR3 is TGTGCCAGCACTGAGGGGACTACCTACTACGAGCAGTACTTC. It is translated as CASTEGTTYYEQYF. The full variable domain, its missing parts supplied by reference TRBV2 and TRBJ2-7, is EPEVTQTPSHQVTQMGQEVILRCVPISNHLYFYWYRQILGQKVEFLVSFYNNEISEKSEIFDDQFSVERPDGSNFTLKIRSTKLEDSAMYFCASTEGTTYYEQYFGPGTRLTVT.